This is a list of T cell receptor beta chains from one sample in a study of control samples from healthy donors and cancer patients. This table comes from immunoSEQ multiplex PCR, and its TCRdb copy is limited to in-frame clones, with some not included. Here the sample spans 100,000 to 150,000 clones, around 93% being singletons. The sample comprised blood. These receptors originate from a young man in good health. Both conserved end residues are part of each CDR3. Fields, in order: clone size, V gene, J gene, D gene, CDR3 DNA, CDR3 protein. The D gene is left open where the match is weak. Expanded clones get a size class; other rows say once, few or many, or leave the size out.

NA	TRBV27	TRBJ2-1	NA	TGTGCCAGCAGTTTGGTAGAAACCCACAATGAGCAGTTCTTC	CASSLVETHNEQFF
NA	TRBV6-1	TRBJ2-1	NA	TGTGCCAGCAGTGACGACAAGCAGTTCTTC	CASSDDKQFF
NA	TRBV4-1	TRBJ2-7	NA	TGCGCCAGCAGCCAAGTCGCCGACGGGGCCTCCTACGAGCAGTACTTC	CASSQVADGASYEQYF
NA	TRBV10-1	TRBJ2-7	NA	TGCGCCAGCAGTGAGAAAAGGTCAGGGAACCCCTACGAGCAGTACTTC	CASSEKRSGNPYEQYF
NA	TRBV15	TRBJ2-7	TRBD1	TGTGCCACCAGCCAGGGACAGCTCTACGAGCAGTACTTC	CATSQGQLYEQYF
NA	TRBV7-9	TRBJ1-3	TRBD1	TGTGCCAGCAGCTTCCGACAGGGGTCTGGAAACACCATATATTTT	CASSFRQGSGNTIYF
NA	TRBV11-2	TRBJ2-2	TRBD1	TGTGCCAGCAGCTTTAAGTATGGTGGAGACAGGGTCCACGGGGAGCTGTTTTTT	CASSFKYGGDRVHGELFF
NA	TRBV7-9	TRBJ1-1	TRBD1	TGTGCCAGCACAGGGGGGCCTGAAGCTTTCTTT	CASTGGPEAFF
NA	TRBV27	TRBJ1-5	NA	TGTGCCAGCAGAAAGCTTAGCAATCAGCCCCAGCATTTT	CASRKLSNQPQHF
NA	TRBV6-5	TRBJ2-7	NA	TGTGCCAGCGGGATCCAGGGGTGGGCCTACGAGCAGTACTTC	CASGIQGWAYEQYF
NA	TRBV5-1	TRBJ2-1	NA	TGCGCCAGCAGCTCCCCCAAAGCCAATGAGCAGTTCTTC	CASSSPKANEQFF
once	TRBV11-2	TRBJ2-6	NA	TGTGCCAGCAGCTTATCTTTGGGGGCTGGGGCCAACGTCCTGACTTTC	CASSLSLGAGANVLTF
NA	TRBV4-2	TRBJ1-5	NA	TGTGCCAGCAGCCAGTCGTTACAGTCTTTGACGAGCAATCAGCCCCAGCATTTT	CASSQSLQSLTSNQPQHF
NA	TRBV30	TRBJ2-7	NA	TGTGCCTGGAGTCAAACCGGGACACCTCCCTACGAGCAGTACTTC	CAWSQTGTPPYEQYF
NA	TRBV3-1/TRBV3-2	TRBJ2-3	NA	TGTGCCAGCAGCCAACCCGGGACATACGATACGCAGTATTTT	CASSQPGTYDTQYF
NA	TRBV9	TRBJ2-3	NA	TGTGCCAGCAGCTTCAGCACAGATACGCAGTATTTT	CASSFSTDTQYF
NA	TRBV27	TRBJ2-7	NA	TGTGCCAGCAGTTTCTCAGGGCGCTCCTACGAGCAGTACTTC	CASSFSGRSYEQYF
NA	TRBV21-1	TRBJ2-2	NA	TGTGCCAGCAGCAAAGTATCGCTTAACACCGGGGAGCTGTTTTTT	CASSKVSLNTGELFF
NA	TRBV3-1/TRBV3-2	TRBJ1-1	NA	TGTGCCAGCAGCCAGGCCGGACATATCTCTGAAGCTTTCTTT	CASSQAGHISEAFF
NA	TRBV16	TRBJ1-1	NA	TGTGCCAGCAGGGACCGTGCGAGGGGAGGCACTGAAGCTTTCTTT	CASRDRARGGTEAFF
NA	TRBV5-1	TRBJ1-1	NA	TGCGCCAGCAGCCCTGGGACCCGCACTGAAGCTTTCTTT	CASSPGTRTEAFF
NA	TRBV6-4	TRBJ2-2	NA	TGTGCCAGCAGCGAGGAGGCCTCGAACACCGGGGAGCTGTTTTTT	CASSEEASNTGELFF
NA	TRBV12-3/TRBV12-4	TRBJ1-1	TRBD1	TGTGCCAGCAGTCTCAGGGGGCGAGAAGCTTTCTTT	CASSLRGREAFF
NA	TRBV5-1	TRBJ1-5	TRBD1	TGCGCCAGCAGCTTCGGGACAGGGGGCGGGGATCAGCCCCAGCATTTT	CASSFGTGGGDQPQHF
NA	TRBV3-1/TRBV3-2	TRBJ1-1	NA	TGTGCCAGCAGCCAAGTTGCCCAGATGAACACTGAAGCTTTCTTT	CASSQVAQMNTEAFF
few	TRBV6-5	TRBJ1-1	NA	TGTGCCAGCAGTTACTCGTGGGGAATGAACACTGAAGCTTTCTTT	CASSYSWGMNTEAFF
NA	TRBV6-6	TRBJ2-3	NA	TGTGCCAGCAGTTACCTATCCGGCACAGATACGCAGTATTTT	CASSYLSGTDTQYF
NA	TRBV27	TRBJ1-2	NA	TGTGCCAGCAGTTTATCGCCCAACTATGGCTACACCTTC	CASSLSPNYGYTF
NA	TRBV7-9	TRBJ1-1	NA	TGTGCCTCGGGGGCGGACACTGAAGCTTTCTTT	CASGADTEAFF
NA	TRBV5-6	TRBJ2-1	TRBD1	TGCGCCAGCAGCTTGAGCGGGACAGGGCTCGACAATGAGCAGTTCTTC	CASSLSGTGLDNEQFF
NA	TRBV5-6	TRBJ1-2	NA	TGTGCCAGCAGCTTGGGGGATCGGGGAGGCTACACCTTC	CASSLGDRGGYTF
NA	TRBV7-9	TRBJ1-4	TRBD1	TGTGCCAGCAGCCCCGGGACAGGCTTCAAAAATGAAAAACTGTTTTTT	CASSPGTGFKNEKLFF
NA	TRBV6-5	TRBJ1-1	NA	TGTGCCAGCAGTTACTCGCTATATGGGGACACTGAAGCTTTCTTT	CASSYSLYGDTEAFF
NA	TRBV30	TRBJ1-2	TRBD1	TGTGCCTGGAGAGACAGGGGAAACTATGGCTACACCTTC	CAWRDRGNYGYTF
NA	TRBV19	TRBJ1-5	NA	TGTGCCAGTAGTCGCTGGGGATCGGGCGGCGATAGCAATCAGCCCCAGCATTTT	CASSRWGSGGDSNQPQHF
NA	TRBV9	TRBJ2-3	TRBD2	TGTGCCAGCAGCGTAGATTGGGGAGCGGGGAGCACAGATACGCAGTATTTT	CASSVDWGAGSTDTQYF
NA	TRBV5-4	TRBJ2-5	NA	TGTGCCAGCAGCTTGTGGGGCTCTCTTGAAGAGACCCAGTACTTC	CASSLWGSLEETQYF
NA	TRBV5-6	TRBJ2-3	NA	TGTGCCAGCAGCTTGGCCCAGCAAGATACGCAGTATTTT	CASSLAQQDTQYF
NA	TRBV15	TRBJ2-5	NA	TGTGCCACCAGCAGAGCCGGGCCTGGGGAAGAGACCCAGTACTTC	CATSRAGPGEETQYF
NA	TRBV4-1	TRBJ1-5	NA	TGCGCCAGCAGCCAAGACGTGACCCGGGGTCAGCCCCAGCATTTT	CASSQDVTRGQPQHF
many	TRBV7-2	TRBJ2-1	NA	TGTGCCAGCAGCTTAGCGTGGACTGGGGAGCAGTTCTTC	CASSLAWTGEQFF
few	TRBV18	TRBJ1-1	NA	TGTGCCAGCTCACCACAGAACACTGAAGCTTTCTTT	CASSPQNTEAFF
NA	TRBV6-4	TRBJ1-2	NA	TGTGCCAGCAGTGACTCTTTCGGGCAGACCTATGGCTACACCTTC	CASSDSFGQTYGYTF
NA	TRBV4-2	TRBJ1-3	TRBD1	TGTGCCAGCAGCCTGGACAGGGCAGGAAACACCATATATTTT	CASSLDRAGNTIYF
NA	TRBV4-1	TRBJ1-6	NA	TGCGCCAGCAGCCAAGATGTGGCAGTCTATAATTCACCCCTCCACTTT	CASSQDVAVYNSPLHF
NA	TRBV4-1	TRBJ2-7	TRBD1	TGCGCCAGCAGCCAGTGGACAGGGCAACCCGACGAGCAGTACTTC	CASSQWTGQPDEQYF
NA	TRBV12-3/TRBV12-4	TRBJ1-2	NA	TGTGCCAGCAGTGCGGACAGTAACTATGGCTACACCTTC	CASSADSNYGYTF
NA	TRBV14	TRBJ2-4	NA	TGTGCCAGCAGCCGGAACACACAAAACATTCAGTACTTC	CASSRNTQNIQYF
NA	TRBV7-9	TRBJ2-2	NA	TGTGCCAGCAGCTTAGTGCTCTCGACCGGGGAGCTGTTTTTT	CASSLVLSTGELFF
NA	TRBV15	TRBJ1-1	NA	TGTGCCACCAGCACTCAGGGAAGCACTGAAGCTTTCTTT	CATSTQGSTEAFF